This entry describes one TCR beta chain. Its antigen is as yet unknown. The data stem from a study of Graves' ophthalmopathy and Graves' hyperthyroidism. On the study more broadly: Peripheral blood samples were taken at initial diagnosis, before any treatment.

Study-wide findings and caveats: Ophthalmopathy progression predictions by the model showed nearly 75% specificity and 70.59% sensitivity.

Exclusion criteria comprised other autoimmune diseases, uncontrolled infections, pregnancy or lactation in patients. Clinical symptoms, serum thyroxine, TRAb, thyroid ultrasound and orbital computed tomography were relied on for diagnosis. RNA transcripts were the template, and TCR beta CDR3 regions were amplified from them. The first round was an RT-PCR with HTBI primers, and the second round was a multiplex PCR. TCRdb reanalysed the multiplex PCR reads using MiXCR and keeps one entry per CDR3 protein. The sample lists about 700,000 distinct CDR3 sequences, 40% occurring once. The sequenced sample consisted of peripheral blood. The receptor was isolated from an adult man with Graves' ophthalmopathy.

CDR3 region: CASSASASGRQTQYF. CDR3 nucleotides: TGTGCCAGCAGCGCCTCGGCTAGCGGGAGGCAGACCCAGTACTTC. The chain carries TRBV7-9 and TRBJ2-5, with 11 bases matching TRBD2. The CDR3 is 15 residues long. Per the germline V gene, CDR1 is SEHNR and CDR2 is FQNEAQ (reference sequence). Germline trimming cut 5 bases from V and 6 bases from J; bases unmatched to any gene: 8.